This passage covers 32 T cell receptor beta chains from one sample sequenced in a study of blood T cell repertoires in COVID-19 (dated by TCRdb to 2020 to 2022). Library prep was done by the immunoSEQ multiplex PCR assay. TCRdb holds this immuneACCESS table with in-frame rearrangements only. Some clones are missing; in checked studies, unresolved V genes explain under half, and the rest has no known cause. Present in this sample are roughly 250,000 clones, about four fifths of which were seen just once. Less than 3% of the sample rests with the top ten. Sequencing input: peripheral blood. These receptors were collected from a woman aged 60-75 years with active or convalescent COVID-19.

This chain joins TRBV14 and TRBJ2-7; a weak D match, TRBD2 (7 bases). This CDR3 spans 15 amino acids. Per germline, CDR1 SGHDN and CDR2 FVKESK. The V and J ends lost 6 bases and 2 bases respectively, with 17 bases between them. CDR3 coding DNA: TGTGCCAGCAGGTCAACAGGGAGGGGAGCCTACGAGCAGTACTTC. This sequence encodes CASRSTGRGAYEQYF.

This clone has a single count. The chain has TRBV11-3 and TRBJ1-6; D unresolved. Per germline, CDR1 SGHNT and CDR2 YENEEA. V lost 1 base, J lost 10 bases, and 8 bases lay in between. The CDR3 extends over 13 amino acids. The CDR3 region is CASSLGARSPLHF. CDR3 DNA: TGTGCCAGCAGCTTAGGGGCGCGCTCACCCCTCCACTTT.

This chain links TRBV5-1 with TRBJ1-2; a weak D match, TRBD1 (6 bases). V lost 1 base and J 6 bases, leaving 10 bases between the germline ends. CDR3 size: 13 residues. CDR1 SGHRS and CDR2 YFSETQ come from the germline V gene. The CDR3 coding sequence is TGCGCCAGCAGCTTGCGGGACACCCATGGCTACACCTTC. This codes for CASSLRDTHGYTF.

The chain employs TRBV15 and TRBJ1-2; D possibly corresponds to TRBD1 (5 bases). The CDR3 runs 12 residues. Germline CDR1 is LNHNV and CDR2 is YYDKDF (reference sequence). The V end lost 3 bases, the J end lost 13 bases, and 15 bases lay between the germline ends. CDR3 sequence reads: CATSRAGGIGTF. The CDR3 DNA reads TGTGCCACCAGCAGGGCCGGGGGTATCGGCACCTTC.

This chain joins TRBV27 and TRBJ1-2, with a possible D match to TRBD1 (5 bases). The V gene's germline CDR1 is MNHEY and CDR2 SMNVEV (reference sequence). The CDR3 has 19 amino acids. The ends were cut back, 6 bases at V and 4 bases at J, with 30 bases in the middle. CDR3 amino acids: CASSPTGWQGGRQTYGYTF. DNA for the CDR3: TGTGCCAGCAGCCCCACCGGCTGGCAGGGTGGTCGTCAGACCTATGGCTACACCTTC.

This chain joins TRBV9 and TRBJ2-5; no reliable D call. Germline V gene lookup returns CDR1 SGDLS and CDR2 YYNGEE. This CDR3 spans 14 amino acids. V lost 4 bases and J 5 bases, leaving 15 bases between the germline ends. The CDR3 region is CASSPQVHGETQYF. CDR3 bases: TGTGCCAGCAGCCCACAAGTACACGGGGAGACCCAGTACTTC.

The chain carries TRBV29-1 and TRBJ2-7; perhaps TRBD1 as D (6 bases). V shed 5 bases and J shed 1 base, with 9 bases lying between them. The germline CDR1 and CDR2 sequences are SQVTM and ANQGSEA. The CDR3 is made up of 12 amino acids. This chain's CDR3 is CSVTQGSYEQYF. For the CDR3, the DNA is TGCAGCGTTACGCAGGGGTCCTACGAGCAGTACTTC.

The chain joins TRBV7-2 to TRBJ1-2; D is unclear. Germline V CDR1 and CDR2: SGHTA, FQGNSA. V lost 1 base to trimming and J lost 4 bases, with 16 bases between them. The CDR3 spans 16 residues. CDR3 coding DNA: TGTGCCAGCAGCTTAGAAATCTCCTCCGTCCCCTATGGCTACACCTTC. Its translation: CASSLEISSVPYGYTF.

The chain uses TRBV6-1 and TRBJ1-2; a possible D gene is TRBD1 (5 bases). Trimming cost V 3 bases and J 4 bases, with 9 bases left between them. This CDR3 has 13 amino acids. Germline values: CDR1 MNHNS, CDR2 SASEGT. The CDR3 loop is CASSDGRGYGYTF. The DNA for the CDR3 is TGTGCCAGCAGTGATGGAAGGGGCTATGGCTACACCTTC.

The chain joins TRBV18 to TRBJ2-3; D is possibly TRBD1 (5 bases). Trimming stripped 4 bases from V and 3 bases from J, with 8 bases between. CDR1 KGHSH and CDR2 LQKENI come from the germline V gene. The CDR3 sequence is 13 residues long. As DNA, the CDR3 is TGTGCCAGCTCACTCGACAGAACAGATACGCAGTATTTT. This codes for CASSLDRTDTQYF.

This clone was counted a single time. The chain is built from TRBV5-1 and TRBJ2-1; TRBD1 aligns across 8 bases. After removal of 2 bases from V and 4 bases from J, the junction contained 8 bases not matched to a gene. The V gene's germline CDR1 is SGHRS and CDR2 YFSETQ. This CDR3 has 16 amino acids. The CDR3 DNA is TGCGCCAGCAGCTTTGGAGGGGACAGGATATACAATGAGCAGTTCTTC. As protein: CASSFGGDRIYNEQFF.

This chain uses TRBV7-3 with TRBJ2-5, with 8 nucleotides matching TRBD2. CDR3 length: 17 amino acids. The V segment lost 1 base and the J segment 4 bases; nucleotides outside the gene matches: 11. Germline CDR1 and CDR2: SGHTA and FQGTGA. The CDR3 region has the DNA TGTGCCAGCAGCTTAAACGGGGCCCCAGCGGGGGTAGAGACCCAGTACTTC. Encoded protein: CASSLNGAPAGVETQYF.

The rearrangement links TRBV19 to TRBJ1-2, with 12 bases aligning to TRBD1. Germline CDR1 and CDR2: LNHDA and SQIVND (reference sequence). V lost 7 bases to trimming and J lost 4 bases; unmatched junction nucleotides: 7. This CDR3 has 15 residues. The CDR3 loop is CASTGQGALIYGYTF. The CDR3 DNA is TGTGCCAGTACGGGACAGGGGGCGCTTATCTATGGCTACACCTTC. Using reference TRBV19 and TRBJ1-2 for the parts outside the CDR3, the full variable domain is DGGITQSPKYLFRKEGQNVTLSCEQNLNHDAMYWYRQDPGQGLRLIYYSQIVNDFQKGDIAEGYSVSREKKESFPLTVTSAQKNPTAFYLCASTGQGALIYGYTFGSGTRLTVV.

CDR3: CASSRTGSQPQHF. The CDR3 region has the DNA TGTGCCAGCAGCCGGACAGGTTCTCAGCCCCAGCATTTT. The chain joins TRBV6-5 to TRBJ1-5; 7 bases map to TRBD1. The ends lost 6 bases at V and 6 bases at J; junction bases unmatched: 5. This CDR3 has 13 residues. In germline, CDR1 is MNHEY, CDR2 SVGAGI.

V is TRBV4-1 and J is TRBJ1-2; TRBD1 matches 8 bases. CDR1 and CDR2 from the germline V gene are MGHRA and YSYEKL. CDR3 size: 14 residues. The J segment lost 2 bases and the V segment lost 4 bases, leaving 3 bases of the junction unmatched. The CDR3 sequence: CASSPGQGNYGYTF. The CDR3 DNA is TGCGCCAGCAGCCCCGGACAGGGAAACTATGGCTACACCTTC.

The chain links TRBV7-9 to TRBJ2-1; 11 nucleotides agree with TRBD2. The CDR3 has 18 residues. Per germline, CDR1 SEHNR and CDR2 FQNEAQ (reference sequence). V lost 5 bases and J lost 8; bases outside the gene matches: 17. This chain's CDR3 is CASSPQPPGLAGKDEQFF. The DNA for the CDR3 is TGTGCCAGCAGCCCTCAACCCCCAGGACTAGCGGGCAAGGATGAGCAGTTCTTC.

The rearrangement joins TRBV5-4 to TRBJ1-1; a weak D match, TRBD1 (6 bases). This CDR3 comprises 14 residues. Germline-derived CDR1 and CDR2 are SGHNT and YYREEE (reference sequence). V dropped 5 bases and J dropped 7 bases, with 18 bases sitting between them. CDR3 sequence reads: CASSSEQGVSEAFF. The DNA for the CDR3 is TGTGCCAGCAGTTCGGAACAGGGAGTTAGTGAAGCTTTCTTT.

A single count supports this clone. The chain combines TRBV15 with TRBJ1-3; the D gene is possibly TRBD1 (5 bases). The V gene lost 1 base and the J gene lost 4 bases, with 23 bases spanning the gap. The CDR3 totals 19 residues. Per germline, CDR1 LNHNV and CDR2 YYDKDF (reference sequence). DNA of the CDR3: TGTGCCACCAGCAGAGCGGGGGGTGGTTTTAGGGCTTACGGAAACACCATATATTTT. This codes for CATSRAGGGFRAYGNTIYF.

The chain has TRBV7-2 and TRBJ1-2; D possibly corresponds to TRBD1 (5 bases). Trimming removed 5 bases at V and 8 bases at J, with 18 bases between. Germline V gene sequence: CDR1 SGHTA, CDR2 FQGNSA. The CDR3 is 14 amino acids. CDR3 coding DNA: TGTGCCAGCAGCCCAAAGGGACTAAAAACGGGCTACACCTTC. Translated: CASSPKGLKTGYTF.

The chain links TRBV19 to TRBJ1-1, with D tentatively TRBD1 (5 bases). The CDR3 runs to 14 residues. CDR1 is LNHDA and CDR2 is SQIVND in the germline V gene (reference sequence). Trimming took off 3 bases at V and 5 bases at J, with 13 bases between the two ends. CDR3 DNA sequence: TGTGCCAGTAGTATTCTGGGCAGGGTGACTGAAGCTTTCTTT. Translated, it gives CASSILGRVTEAFF. The whole variable domain, remainder taken from reference TRBV19 and TRBJ1-1, is DGGITQSPKYLFRKEGQNVTLSCEQNLNHDAMYWYRQDPGQGLRLIYYSQIVNDFQKGDIAEGYSVSREKKESFPLTVTSAQKNPTAFYLCASSILGRVTEAFFGQGTRLTVV.

CDR3 nucleotide sequence: TGTGCTAGTGACCGGCCGGGACAGGGCGGTGGCTACACCTTC. Protein sequence: CASDRPGQGGGYTF. The rearrangement links TRBV12-5 to TRBJ1-2, with 9 bases fitting TRBD1. CDR1 is LGHNT and CDR2 is FRNRAP in the germline V gene. CDR3 length: 14 amino acids. The junction had 10 bases not matched to a gene; V was cut back by 7 bases and J by 7 bases.

This chain links TRBV7-3 with TRBJ1-5; D possibly corresponds to TRBD1 (6 bases). The CDR3 loop spans 14 amino acids. The ends were cut back, 5 bases at V and 3 bases at J, with 11 bases in the middle. The germline gives CDR1 SGHTA, CDR2 FQGTGA. The CDR3 here is CASSPGQINQPQHF. As DNA, the CDR3 is TGTGCCAGCAGCCCCGGACAGATCAATCAGCCCCAGCATTTT.

The count of this clone is one. This chain links TRBV2 with TRBJ2-7; 9 bases map to TRBD1. CDR1 is SNHLY and CDR2 is FYNNEI in the germline V gene. The CDR3 loop spans 14 amino acids. With 2 bases clipped from V and 4 bases from J, the junction kept 3 bases outside the gene matches. CDR3 amino acids: CASSESTGGYEQYF. The CDR3 DNA is TGTGCCAGCAGTGAATCGACAGGGGGTTACGAGCAGTACTTC.

V and J are TRBV24-1 and TRBJ2-7, with D uncertain. V dropped 6 bases and J dropped 0 bases, with 11 bases sitting between them. Germline V CDR1 and CDR2: KGHDR, SFDVKD. This CDR3 is built from 14 residues. DNA for the CDR3: TGTGCCACCAGTTGGCAGGTCTGCTCCTACGAGCAGTACTTC. Protein: CATSWQVCSYEQYF.

This clone was observed a few times. The DNA of the CDR3 is TGTGCCAGCAGCTTATCGCGGACCCAGTACTTC. This encodes CASSLSRTQYF. The gene calls are TRBV11-2 and TRBJ2-5; D gene uncertain. The CDR3 length is 11 residues. CDR1 is SGHAT, CDR2 FQNNGV, per germline. Deletions cut 2 bases from V and 7 bases from J, with 5 bases between.

This chain connects TRBV19 to TRBJ2-2; 7 nucleotides agree with TRBD2. The ends lost 7 bases at V and 1 base at J; junction bases unmatched: 3. Germline CDR1 reads LNHDA; CDR2 reads SQIVND (reference sequence). CDR3 length: 14 amino acids. CDR3 loop: CASTGTMNTGELFF. CDR3 nucleotide sequence: TGTGCCAGTACCGGGACTATGAACACCGGGGAGCTGTTTTTT.

V and J are TRBV18 and TRBJ2-5; TRBD2 agrees at 14 bases. Germline CDR1 is KGHSH and CDR2 is LQKENI. Germline trimming cut 5 bases from V and 7 bases from J; bases unmatched to any gene: 12. The CDR3 runs to 17 residues. The CDR3 sequence is CASSSTGTSGGSATQYF. As DNA, the CDR3 is TGTGCCAGCTCATCAACCGGGACTAGCGGGGGATCGGCGACCCAGTACTTC.

The chain has TRBV5-1 and TRBJ2-7, with 7 positions matching TRBD1. The J segment lost 5 bases and the V segment lost 2 bases, leaving 7 bases of the junction unmatched. Germline V lookup: CDR1 SGHRS, CDR2 YFSETQ. The CDR3 has 14 amino acids. The CDR3 protein is CASSLTDRADEQYF. The CDR3 DNA reads as TGCGCCAGCAGCTTAACTGACAGGGCCGACGAGCAGTACTTC.

This clone was seen just once. This chain joins TRBV5-6 and TRBJ1-2; 11 bases fit TRBD1. Germline V lookup: CDR1 SGHDT, CDR2 YYEEEE. Trimming took 3 bases from V and 2 from J; bases not matched to a gene: 3. This CDR3 has 15 amino acids. CDR3 amino acids: CASSYGTGGNYGYTF. Here the CDR3 DNA reads TGTGCCAGCAGCTACGGGACAGGGGGGAACTATGGCTACACCTTC.

The chain has TRBV7-2 and TRBJ2-5; D is possibly TRBD2 (7 bases). The V gene's germline CDR1 is SGHTA and CDR2 FQGNSA. CDR3 length: 19 residues. V was pared by 2 bases and J by 1 base, with 23 bases between. The CDR3 DNA follows: TGTGCCAGCAGCTTAATCGTCCCTCTGGTCGGGGGGCCCCAAGAGACCCAGTACTTC. Its translation: CASSLIVPLVGGPQETQYF.

The rearrangement joins TRBV7-2 to TRBJ1-2; 8 positions match TRBD1. The CDR3 loop spans 15 amino acids. Germline-derived CDR1 and CDR2 are SGHTA and FQGNSA. The trim removed 5 bases at V and 2 bases at J, leaving 7 bases unmatched. The CDR3 nucleotides are TGTGCCAGCAGCCCTCGGACAGGGTCGAACTATGGCTACACCTTC. It translates to CASSPRTGSNYGYTF.

Here the CDR3 reads CASSLGDSYGYTF. The CDR3, as DNA: TGCGCCAGCAGCTTGGGGGACAGCTATGGCTACACCTTC. The chain joins TRBV5-1 to TRBJ1-2, with 7 positions matching TRBD1. The CDR3 is made up of 13 amino acids. Germline V gene sequence: CDR1 SGHRS, CDR2 YFSETQ. Germline trimming cut 0 bases from V and 4 bases from J; bases unmatched to any gene: 0.